Below are 8 T cell receptor beta chains sequenced from a single sample in a study of response to subunit inactivated influenza vaccine. TCRdb ran MiXCR on the RT-PCR reads and lists one entry per CDR3 protein. Among hundreds of thousands of distinct CDR3 sequences listed, 16% were seen once. This sample comprised CD4+ T cells sorted from PBMCs, obtained less than 30 months after vaccination. These TCRs come from a man aged 50-75 years who received an inactivated influenza vaccine.

This clonotype was seen a few times. The chain employs TRBV6-6 and TRBJ2-3; 8 bases map to TRBD2. The V gene end was trimmed by 8 bases and the J gene end by 5 bases; junction bases not matched to a gene: 6. The germline gives CDR1 MNHNY, CDR2 SVGAGI (reference sequence). The CDR3 covers 13 residues. The CDR3 reads CASAGGAVDTQYF. The CDR3 region has the DNA TGTGCCAGCGCCGGGGGGGCCGTAGATACGCAGTATTTT.

This clonotype appeared a few times. V usage is TRBV7-2 and J usage is TRBJ2-3, with TRBD2 matching over 8 bases. Germline-derived CDR1 and CDR2 are SGHTA and FQGNSA. After removal of 1 base from V and 2 bases from J, the junction contained 11 bases not matched to a gene. This CDR3 spans 18 amino acids. The DNA for the CDR3 is TGTGCCAGCAGCTTAGAGGGCGGGGGGCCAACCGTCACAGATACGCAGTATTTT. Its translation is CASSLEGGGPTVTDTQYF.

This clonotype came up a few times. The chain combines TRBV20-1 with TRBJ2-2, with 8 positions matching TRBD2. The germline V gene has CDR1 DFQATT and CDR2 SNEGSKA (reference sequence). This CDR3 has 14 amino acids. J gave up 1 base and V 6 bases, and 4 bases lay outside the gene matches. In DNA, the CDR3 is TGCAGTGCCATCGCGGGAGGGAACACCGGGGAGCTGTTTTTT. As protein: CSAIAGGNTGELFF.

This clonotype was seen many times. This chain uses TRBV9 with TRBJ2-5, with 8 bases lining up with TRBD2. This CDR3 spans 14 amino acids. Looked up from germline, CDR1 is SGDLS and CDR2 is YYNGEE. The ends lost 4 bases at V and 2 bases at J; junction bases unmatched: 4. This CDR3 reads CASSPTSGQETQYF. The CDR3 bases are TGTGCCAGCAGCCCAACTAGCGGACAAGAGACCCAGTACTTC.

The rearrangement joins TRBV4-2 to TRBJ2-1, with a weak D call TRBD2 (6 bases). V was cut by 1 base and J by 8 bases, with 18 bases left in between. Per the germline V gene, CDR1 is LGHNA and CDR2 is YNFKEQ. The CDR3 has 16 amino acids. CDR3: CASSQAAGTIPYEQFF. In DNA form, the CDR3 reads TGTGCCAGCAGCCAAGCTGCGGGGACGATCCCATATGAGCAGTTCTTC.

This sequence joins TRBV20-1 and TRBJ1-6; a weak D match, TRBD1 (5 bases). This CDR3 is 14 amino acids long. Per the germline V gene, CDR1 is DFQATT and CDR2 is SNEGSKA (reference sequence). V lost 1 base, J lost 9 bases, and 13 bases lay in between. CDR3 nucleotide sequence: TGCAGTGCTAGAGCCGCAGGGCCAGGTTCACCCCTCCACTTT. This codes for CSARAAGPGSPLHF.

V is TRBV3-1 and J is TRBJ1-5; D may be TRBD1 (5 bases). The V end was cut by 3 bases, the J end by 5 bases, with 11 bases between. This CDR3 spans 14 amino acids. CDR1 and CDR2 (germline): LGHDT, YNNKEL (reference sequence). This CDR3 is CASSQAGNHQPQHF. The DNA of the CDR3 is TGTGCCAGCAGCCAGGCAGGGAACCATCAGCCCCAGCATTTT. Filled out from reference TRBV3-1 and TRBJ1-5, the complete variable domain reads DTAVSQTPKYLVTQMGNDKSIKCEQNLGHDTMYWYKQDSKKFLKIMFSYNNKELIINETVPNRFSPKSPDKAHLNLHINSLELGDSAVYFCASSQAGNHQPQHFGDGTRLSIL.

There are a few counts of this clonotype. This chain joins TRBV29-1 and TRBJ1-2; no clear D. This CDR3 has 8 amino acids. Germline CDR1 and CDR2: SQVTM and ANQGSEA. The CDR3 DNA sequence: TGCGTTGTGGGTGGCTACACCTTC. Translated: CVVGGYTF.